This T cell receptor beta chain is drawn from a study of PD-1 blockade in classical Hodgkin lymphoma. The repertoire was sequenced with immunoSEQ multiplex PCR; TCRdb's copy has only in-frame clones and lacks some. Counted here are over 60,000 clones, around 94% occurring once; the ten biggest clones make up around 8%. The time point denotes: cycle 4 day 1 (C4D1), after 6 weeks of nivolumab. Patients all relapsed after autologous stem cell transplantation, and there was variation in brentuximab vedotin exposure. When best responses were assessed, they were complete response, partial response or progressive disease. This clone was seen just once. Its antigen is currently unknown. General study findings and limits: The baseline diversity of complete responders showed similarity to that of newly diagnosed patients.

The clonotype comes from a human donor with classical Hodgkin lymphoma. Here the sequenced sample was peripheral blood mononuclear cells (PBMCs), taken before the fourth cycle of nivolumab.

CDR3 nucleotide sequence: TGCGCCAGCAGTGAGTCCGGGTTTGAAGCTTTCTTT. Translating gives CASSESGFEAFF. J is TRBJ1-1 and V is TRBV10-1, with D unclear. Germline CDR1 WNHNN, CDR2 SYGVQD (reference sequence). V lost 0 bases and J 7 bases, leaving 6 bases between the germline ends. This CDR3 region has 12 residues.